Presented here are 17 T cell receptor beta chains from one specimen sequenced in a study of blood T cell repertoires in COVID-19. TCRdb keeps only in-frame clones here, not all; method: immunoSEQ multiplex PCR. Seen here are around 84,000 clones, just under 80% observed once, and the top ten hold roughly 38%. Sequences were obtained from peripheral blood. The receptors were sampled from a man in his 60s with COVID-19, enrolled during active disease.

This rearrangement joins TRBV11-3 to TRBJ1-1, with D tentatively TRBD1 (5 bases). CDR3 length equals 15 residues. CDR1 is SGHNT, CDR2 YENEEA, per germline. V lost 1 base, J lost 6 bases, and 15 bases lay in between. DNA of the CDR3: TGTGCCAGCAGCTTAGCGACGGGTGTCAGGGCTGAAGCTTTCTTT. It yields the protein CASSLATGVRAEAFF.

This clone came up a few times. This chain connects TRBV5-6 to TRBJ2-5, with no clear D. This CDR3 spans 14 amino acids. V was clipped by 7 bases and J by 2 bases, with 15 bases between them. CDR1 and CDR2 (germline): SGHDT, YYEEEE. The CDR3 nucleotides read TGTGCCAGCGCTTCTGTAGCAGAACAAGAGACCCAGTACTTC. It encodes CASASVAEQETQYF.

The chain uses TRBV27 and TRBJ2-1, with unresolved D. The V gene lost 4 bases and the J gene lost 8 bases, with 12 bases spanning the gap. The CDR3 has 13 residues. Germline-derived CDR1 and CDR2 are MNHEY and SMNVEV (reference sequence). The CDR3 nucleotides are TGTGCCAGCAGTTCCCTAACCCCCCATGAGCAGTTCTTC. Translated, it gives CASSSLTPHEQFF.

This sequence joins TRBV9 and TRBJ1-5; no clear D gene. Trimming stripped 0 bases from V and 2 bases from J, with 9 bases between. Per germline, CDR1 SGDLS and CDR2 YYNGEE. This CDR3 has 15 residues. In DNA form, the CDR3 reads TGTGCCAGCAGCGTAGCGGGAGGAGGCAATCAGCCCCAGCATTTT. This translates into CASSVAGGGNQPQHF.

The V gene is TRBV29-1, the J gene TRBJ2-7, with a weak D call TRBD1 (6 bases). CDR3 length: 15 amino acids. V was cut by 0 bases and J by 3 bases, with 15 bases left in between. The germline V gene encodes CDR1 SQVTM and CDR2 ANQGSEA. CDR3 in amino acids: CSVEDPQGKDYEQYF. CDR3 in DNA: TGCAGCGTTGAAGATCCACAGGGCAAAGACTACGAGCAGTACTTC.

The chain employs TRBV11-3 and TRBJ2-3; TRBD1 is a possible D gene (6 bases). V lost 0 bases, J lost 5 bases, and 18 bases lay in between. The germline V gene has CDR1 SGHNT and CDR2 YENEEA. CDR3 size: 17 residues. For the CDR3, the DNA is TGTGCCAGCAGCTTAGATGGTAACAGGGCGAAAGGAGATACGCAGTATTTT. Protein: CASSLDGNRAKGDTQYF.

The chain joins TRBV18 to TRBJ1-6; D unclear. There are 15 residues in the CDR3. Germline CDR1 KGHSH, CDR2 LQKENI. Between the trimmed V and J ends, which lost 2 bases and 9 bases, there was a span of 14 bases. The CDR3 coding sequence is TGTGCCAGCTCACCAAGGAAACAGCCCGGTTCACCCCTCCACTTT. This gives the protein CASSPRKQPGSPLHF.

This rearrangement joins TRBV10-3 to TRBJ2-7; 12 bases are shared with TRBD2. Germline CDR1 ENHRY, CDR2 SYGVKD. This CDR3 has 14 amino acids. The J segment lost 3 bases and the V segment lost 6 bases, leaving 3 bases of the junction unmatched. The DNA of the CDR3 is TGTGCCATCAGAATGACTAGCGGGGGCTACGAGCAGTACTTC. Amino acid sequence: CAIRMTSGGYEQYF.

The chain carries TRBV7-9 and TRBJ2-3; 7 nucleotides match TRBD2. V was clipped by 5 bases and J by 0 bases; unmatched bases: 5. This CDR3 has 15 amino acids. Per germline, CDR1 SEHNR and CDR2 FQNEAQ (reference sequence). CDR3 residues: CASSHSGVSTDTQYF. The CDR3 coding sequence is TGTGCCAGCAGCCACAGCGGGGTGAGCACAGATACGCAGTATTTT.

The rearrangement uses TRBV7-9 and TRBJ2-7; D call uncertain. CDR3 length: 12 residues. Germline lookup yields CDR1 SEHNR and CDR2 FQNEAQ (reference sequence). Deletions cut 4 bases from V and 2 bases from J, with 6 bases between. The CDR3 loop is CASSSPTYEQYF. CDR3 sequence (DNA): TGTGCCAGCAGCTCCCCTACCTACGAGCAGTACTTC. The variable domain in full, completed from reference TRBV7-9 and TRBJ2-7, reads DTGVSQNPRHKITKRGQNVTFRCDPISEHNRLYWYRQTLGQGPEFLTYFQNEAQLEKSRLLSDRFSAERPKGSFSTLEIQRTEQGDSAMYLCASSSPTYEQYFGPGTRLTVT.

The chain uses TRBV7-9 and TRBJ1-4; D ambiguous. Germline values: CDR1 SEHNR, CDR2 FQNEAQ (reference sequence). V lost 3 bases to trimming and J lost 12 bases, with 17 bases between them. The length of the CDR3 is 14 residues. The CDR3 reads CASSLREAAGELFF. For the CDR3, the DNA is TGTGCCAGCAGCTTGAGGGAGGCGGCAGGAGAACTGTTTTTT.

This clone has just one count. The chain recombines TRBV29-1 with TRBJ2-6, with 7 bases lining up with TRBD2. The CDR3 contains 18 residues. Germline V lookup: CDR1 SQVTM, CDR2 ANQGSEA. V lost 0 bases to trimming and J lost 0 bases; unmatched junction nucleotides: 8. The CDR3 spells CSVEDLTSSTSGANVLTF. CDR3 DNA sequence: TGCAGCGTTGAAGATCTGACTAGCTCAACCTCTGGGGCCAACGTCCTGACTTTC.

In its sample, this clone was seen once. The rearrangement uses TRBV27 and TRBJ2-3, with 9 bases lining up with TRBD2. Germline lookup yields CDR1 MNHEY and CDR2 SMNVEV (reference sequence). The CDR3 runs 19 residues. With V trimmed by 5 bases and J by 6 bases, 21 bases remained unmatched. CDR3: CASSQNPPLAGGPGDTQYF. CDR3 coding DNA: TGTGCCAGCAGTCAAAACCCCCCCCTGGCGGGGGGGCCAGGCGATACGCAGTATTTT.

This clone is a singleton in its sample. V usage is TRBV2 and J usage is TRBJ1-4, with D tentatively TRBD1 (6 bases). The CDR3 totals 14 residues. The germline gives CDR1 SNHLY, CDR2 FYNNEI. Trimming shortened V by 9 bases and J by 0 bases, and 11 bases separated the two germline ends. The CDR3 DNA sequence: TGTGCCAGTAGGGCAGGGGCAACTAATGAAAAACTGTTTTTT. Translated, it gives CASRAGATNEKLFF.

CDR3 sequence: CASSLSGTGGRNSPLHF. The CDR3 nucleotides read TGTGCCAGCAGCTTATCAGGGACAGGGGGGAGGAATTCACCCCTCCACTTT. The rearrangement uses TRBV11-3 and TRBJ1-6; 11 nucleotides line up with TRBD1. From germline, CDR1 is SGHNT and CDR2 YENEEA. V dropped 2 bases and J dropped 7; count of bases not matched to a gene: 7. The CDR3 is 17 amino acids.

A single count supports this clone. The gene calls are TRBV4-2 and TRBJ2-2; possibly TRBD2 for D (5 bases). CDR3 length equals 16 residues. Germline CDR1 is LGHNA and CDR2 is YNFKEQ. V was shortened by 1 base and J by 7 bases, with 16 bases between the two germline ends. CDR3 protein: CASSQVSSGTIGELFF. For the CDR3, the DNA is TGTGCCAGCAGCCAAGTTTCCAGCGGTACTATCGGGGAGCTGTTTTTT.

This sequence joins TRBV21-1 and TRBJ2-7; the table gives TRBD2 as D, unverified against the DNA. TRBV21-1 is a pseudogene locus. The CDR3 runs 15 residues. The CDR3, as DNA: TGTGCCAGCAGCAAATGGAGCAAGGTGGCCTACGAGCAGTACTTC. It is translated as CASSKWSKVAYEQYF.